This T cell receptor beta chain originates from a study of OX40 agonist ivuxolimab in advanced cancers. About the study as a whole: Ivuxolimab was a fully human IgG2 agonistic monoclonal antibody targeting the costimulatory receptor OX40 (CD134). Intravenous ivuxolimab was administered to patients every 2 weeks at six dose levels: 0.01, 0.1, 0.3, 1.5, 3 and 10 mg/kg. Of the approximately 54 dose-escalation patients, hepatocellular carcinoma was present in about 20, melanoma in approximately 15, renal cell carcinoma in 9 and head and neck cancer in 9. In the dose-escalation cohort, 82.7% of patients were male, and the mean age was approximately 60 years, with a range of roughly 20 to 80. Patients were allowed to have had prior anti-PD-1, anti-PD-L1 or anti-CTLA-4 therapy, and around 43% of the dose-escalation patients had been treated with checkpoint inhibitors. Partial responses occurred in three dose-escalation patients: two with cutaneous melanoma and one with hepatocellular carcinoma. Peripheral TCRbeta sequencing aimed to test whether ivuxolimab altered TCR sequence diversity and caused clonal T-cell expansion. The paper describes the monotherapy dose-escalation part (N ≈ 49 patients) of the phase I trial of ivuxolimab.

The paper's findings and limits, for the study overall: In partial responders in the 0.1-3.0 mg/kg groups, normalized peripheral clonal expansion was found to be among the lowest, especially among CD8+ T cells. After ivuxolimab, CD8+ T cells had more expanded clones than CD4+ T cells on average. Low levels of normalized T-cell clonal expansion were also seen in some nonresponding patients. At doses of 0.1 to 3.0 mg/kg, clonal expansion of both CD4+ and CD8+ blood T cells was observed from baseline to week 6. The antigen specificity of the clonally expanded peripheral T cells was not determined.

For sequencing of the TCRbeta CDR3 region, genomic DNA was extracted from the sorted cells. TCRbeta CDR3 regions were sequenced using the immunoSEQ Assay. This immuneACCESS table, as held by TCRdb, lists in-frame sequences with V and J called but not all clones. Of the missing ones, under half trace to an unresolved V gene in checked studies; the others have no known cause. In this sample the table shows about 93,000 clones, 92% of which occur a single time. The ten largest clones add up to roughly 0.5% of the sample. The CDR3 goes from the cysteine to the phenylalanine over 16 residues. Kept here is only the CDR3 DNA, which spans 48 bases and is read in frame from base 1. The V end gives up 4 bases and the J end 3 bases, leaving 10 bases in the junction not matched to a gene. Sequences MGHRA (CDR1) and YSYEKL (CDR2) are obtained from the germline V gene. This clone was counted once. Its antigen is currently not known. Qualities for individual bases were not recorded, and no much larger clone is one base off.

The trial excluded patients who had a history of autoimmune disease or who were on systemic immunosuppression. Peripheral blood for TCR sequencing was drawn from every dose cohort at baseline, at cycle 4 day 1 and at cycle 7 day 1. The samples were drawn from a first-in-human, open-label, multicenter phase I dose-escalation trial of ivuxolimab. Adults with locally advanced or metastatic melanoma, renal cell, hepatocellular, or head and neck squamous cell carcinoma were enrolled in the trial. CD4+ and CD8+ T cells were sorted separately from peripheral blood before TCR sequencing. This clonotype originated in an adult with an advanced solid tumor such as melanoma, head and neck, liver or kidney cancer. The chain is made from TRBV4-1 and TRBJ2-5, with TRBD1 identical over 8 junction bases. Here the sequenced sample was CD4+ or CD8+ T cells sorted from blood, taken in a trial of the OX40 agonist ivuxolimab. The CDR3 amino acid sequence is: CASSLRQGLGEETQYF. Here is the DNA: TGCGCCAGCAGCCTTCGACAGGGGCTGGGGGAAGAGACCCAGTACTTC.